This T cell receptor beta chain originates from a study of blood T cell dynamics during melanoma immunotherapy. Study information: Patients with metastatic melanoma got pembrolizumab or nivolumab-ipilimumab as first-line care.

Sample time point: pre-treatment baseline. Study-wide results and limits: PBMC repertoires of eventual disease-control patients split at W3 into clonality or diversity gains.

Produced via immunoSEQ multiplex PCR; TCRdb's table is partial and in-frame only. The sample carries approximately 25,000 clones, around 88% recorded once. V was trimmed by 3 bases and J by 6 bases, leaving 15 bases between them. Germline V gene sequence: CDR1 KGHSH, CDR2 LQKENI. This CDR3 is built from 15 residues. In regard to this clone: The antigen is not known.

Sample: blood, taken from a patient treated with checkpoint blockade. The clonotype originates from a human donor with melanoma. The chain carries TRBV18 and TRBJ1-5; a possible D gene is TRBD1 (6 bases). In DNA, the CDR3 is TGTGCCAGCTCACCCTCCGGGACACCAGGTCAGCCCCAGCATTTT. Protein sequence: CASSPSGTPGQPQHF.